This T cell receptor (beta chain) was obtained from a study of T cell repertoires in cytomegalovirus infection. The junction had 7 bases not matched to a gene; V was cut back by 4 bases and J by 6 bases. Germline loops: CDR1 MDHEN, CDR2 SYDVKM. This CDR3 contains 14 residues. Study observations and caveats: Cumulative public TCR beta family frequency identified CMV carriers with the relevant HLA.

The sample holds many counts of this clonotype. Its antigen is still unknown. MiXCR was run by TCRdb on the reads, yielding one entry per CDR3 protein. The sample records around 710,000 distinct CDR3 sequences, around 29% being singletons. The chain links TRBV28 to TRBJ2-7; 9 bases are shared with TRBD1. Specimen: cultured CD8+ T cells from PBMCs, collected from culture after CMV antigen stimulation. The clonotype comes from a human donor in good health (CMV status not recorded). Some clones in this sample may be carry-over from other donors' samples. CDR3 coding DNA: TGTGCCAGCAGTTCGACCGGGACAGGGACCGAGCAGTACGTC. It is translated as CASSSTGTGTEQYV.